Each of the 24 T cell receptor beta chains below was sequenced from the same sample in a study of regulatory T cells in long-lasting Graves disease. Arm-PCR with iRepertoire HTBI primers amplified the CDR3 regions for these TCR beta libraries. One entry per CDR3 protein, called by TCRdb with MiXCR from the multiplex PCR reads. The sample consists of over 250,000 distinct CDR3 sequences, 22% of them appearing once. Time point reported: persistent/refractory GD, antithyroid drugs over 5 years with positive TRAb. Following extraction of RNA from PBMCs, that RNA was used to make the TCR library. The sample in question was peripheral blood mononuclear cells (PBMCs), obtained when the disease was refractory, from a patient treated with antithyroid drugs. The source of these receptors is a female donor with Graves disease.

This clonotype was counted at least ten times. V is TRBV20-1 and J is TRBJ2-5; 7 nucleotides agree with TRBD2. The CDR3 totals 14 residues. Germline V gives CDR1 DFQATT, CDR2 SNEGSKA (reference sequence). The ends lost 5 bases at V and 4 bases at J; junction bases unmatched: 10. CDR3: CSAYRGLVGETQYF. The CDR3 coding sequence is TGCAGTGCTTACCGTGGACTAGTAGGAGAGACCCAGTACTTC.

This clonotype came up many times. The chain is built from TRBV28 and TRBJ2-2; D is perhaps TRBD1 (6 bases). The germline gives CDR1 MDHEN, CDR2 SYDVKM. The V end was cut by 5 bases, the J end by 5 bases, with 12 bases between. This CDR3 region has 14 residues. This CDR3 is CASSTPTGTGELFF. CDR3 coding DNA: TGTGCCAGCAGTACTCCAACAGGGACCGGGGAGCTGTTTTTT.

This clonotype was seen at least ten times. This chain connects TRBV12-3 or TRBV12-4 to TRBJ1-1, with unresolved D. V lost 1 base and J lost 1, with 13 bases in between. This CDR3 has 16 amino acids. The CDR3 region has the DNA TGTGCCAGCAGTTTAGGGGAACGACGTAAGAACACTGAAGCTTTCTTT. Its protein is CASSLGERRKNTEAFF.

In this sample, this clonotype turned up many times. The chain has TRBV2 and TRBJ2-5; TRBD1 matches at 10 bases. There are 15 residues in the CDR3. Germline CDR1 is SNHLY and CDR2 is FYNNEI. The V segment lost 2 bases and the J segment 3 bases; nucleotides outside the gene matches: 3. The CDR3 is CASSERGTGEETQYF. CDR3 sequence (DNA): TGTGCCAGCAGTGAAAGGGGGACAGGGGAAGAGACCCAGTACTTC.

This rearrangement joins TRBV12-3 or TRBV12-4 to TRBJ1-3; possibly TRBD1 for D (5 bases). Trimming cost V 1 base and J 3 bases, with 19 bases left between them. The length of the CDR3 is 18 residues. The CDR3 protein is CASSLVVIGGEVGNTIYF. The CDR3 coding sequence is TGTGCCAGCAGTTTAGTAGTGATTGGAGGGGAGGTTGGAAACACCATATATTTT.

The chain recombines TRBV19 with TRBJ1-1, with D unclear. CDR1 is LNHDA, CDR2 SQIVND, per germline (reference sequence). This CDR3 comprises 14 residues. V was trimmed by 2 bases and J by 1 base, leaving 8 bases between them. As DNA, the CDR3 is TGTGCCAGTAGTATAATCCGGGGGAACACTGAAGCTTTCTTT. It specifies CASSIIRGNTEAFF.

The sample holds many counts of this clonotype. The rearrangement links TRBV2 to TRBJ2-5; the match to TRBD2 covers 15 bases. The CDR3 consists of 18 residues. Per germline, CDR1 SNHLY and CDR2 FYNNEI. V lost 4 bases to trimming and J lost 3 bases; unmatched junction nucleotides: 9. The CDR3 DNA sequence: TGTGCCAGCAGTGGAGAGGCGGGACTAGCGGGAGGAGAAGAGACCCAGTACTTC. The encoded protein is CASSGEAGLAGGEETQYF.

The V gene is TRBV28, the J gene TRBJ1-6, with D possibly TRBD1 on 5 matching bases. CDR1 is MDHEN and CDR2 is SYDVKM in the germline V gene. This CDR3 spans 13 amino acids. V gave up 6 bases and J gave up 8 bases, with 11 bases separating them. CDR3 coding DNA: TGTGCCAGCAGAGGGCAGGGACATTCACCCCTCCACTTT. Residues: CASRGQGHSPLHF.

This clonotype appeared many times. V and J are TRBV28 and TRBJ2-7; D is unclear. The CDR3 loop spans 13 amino acids. Per germline, CDR1 MDHEN and CDR2 SYDVKM. The germline V and J ends were trimmed by 5 bases and 0 bases, with 8 bases remaining between them. The CDR3 region has the DNA TGTGCCAGCAGTGGAAAGTACTCCTACGAGCAGTACTTC. Protein sequence: CASSGKYSYEQYF.

J is TRBJ1-2 and V is TRBV7-9, with TRBD1 as a possible D gene (6 bases). V was clipped by 7 bases and J by 6 bases, with 21 bases between them. The CDR3 covers 15 residues. CDR1 is SEHNR and CDR2 is FQNEAQ in the germline V gene (reference sequence). The CDR3, as DNA: TGTGCCAGCAACAGCGGACAGCCGCGGAGTGATGGCTACACCTTC. As protein: CASNSGQPRSDGYTF.

This clonotype occurred many times. This chain uses TRBV30 with TRBJ2-2; TRBD2 matches 7 bases. Losses at the gene ends were 2 bases for V and 2 bases for J; bases not matched to a gene: 8. The CDR3 is 16 amino acids. CDR1 and CDR2 from the germline V gene are GTSNPN and SVGIG (reference sequence). The CDR3 protein is CAWSLSSGINTGELFF. Here the CDR3 DNA reads TGTGCCTGGAGTCTCTCTAGCGGTATAAACACCGGGGAGCTGTTTTTT.

The chain combines TRBV20-1 with TRBJ1-2; D unclear. The CDR3 loop spans 13 amino acids. Trimming cost V 2 bases and J 2 bases, with 9 bases left between them. Germline assignment: CDR1 DFQATT and CDR2 SNEGSKA (reference sequence). In DNA, the CDR3 is TGCAGTGCTAGATCCGGGCCCAACTATGGCTACACCTTC. Amino acid sequence: CSARSGPNYGYTF.

At least ten counts were recorded for this clonotype. The CDR3 bases are TGTGCCAGCAACCTTTTACAGGGGACCGGGGAGCTGTTTTTT. Protein sequence: CASNLLQGTGELFF. This chain uses TRBV11-2 with TRBJ2-2; 7 bases fit TRBD1. The J segment lost 5 bases and the V segment lost 7 bases, leaving 7 bases of the junction unmatched. The CDR3 sequence is 14 residues long. Per germline, CDR1 SGHAT and CDR2 FQNNGV.

This clonotype was counted between two and nine times. The chain recombines TRBV3-1 with TRBJ1-4; no clear D gene. The CDR3 covers 17 residues. Trimming shortened V by 2 bases and J by 0 bases, and 13 bases separated the two germline ends. Germline-derived CDR1 and CDR2 are LGHDT and YNNKEL (reference sequence). The CDR3 sequence is CASSQRAGYTTNEKLFF. As DNA, the CDR3 is TGTGCCAGCAGCCAACGGGCAGGCTACACAACTAATGAAAAACTGTTTTTT.

The chain joins TRBV28 to TRBJ2-2; 8 bases align to TRBD1. Per the germline V gene, CDR1 is MDHEN and CDR2 is SYDVKM. With 7 bases clipped from V and 6 bases from J, the junction kept 10 bases outside the gene matches. This CDR3 has 15 amino acids. CDR3 coding DNA: TGTGCCAGCAAACGACAGGGGTTCGGCCCCGGGGAGCTGTTTTTT. Its protein product is CASKRQGFGPGELFF.

The rearrangement joins TRBV2 to TRBJ1-1, with 7 bases that match TRBD1. The germline gives CDR1 SNHLY, CDR2 FYNNEI. J lost 1 base, V lost 5 bases, and 1 base had no gene match. This CDR3 region has 13 residues. CDR3 nucleotide sequence: TGTGCCAGCAGTCAGGGGGAGAACACTGAAGCTTTCTTT. This sequence encodes CASSQGENTEAFF.

In its sample, this clonotype was seen many times. The chain recombines TRBV28 with TRBJ1-2; 11 nucleotides match TRBD1. The germline gives CDR1 MDHEN, CDR2 SYDVKM. The CDR3 has 14 residues. With V trimmed by 5 bases and J by 7 bases, 6 bases remained unmatched. CDR3: CASSRGQGVPGYTF. CDR3 sequence (DNA): TGTGCCAGCAGTCGGGGACAGGGGGTGCCTGGCTACACCTTC.

The V call is TRBV7-9, the J call TRBJ1-1; no reliable D call. V lost 6 bases, J lost 9 bases, and 23 bases lay in between. CDR3 length: 15 residues. Germline assignment: CDR1 SEHNR and CDR2 FQNEAQ (reference sequence). The CDR3: CASSKLQSFGTKAFF. The DNA of the CDR3 is TGTGCCAGCAGTAAACTGCAGAGCTTCGGAACTAAAGCTTTCTTT.

J is TRBJ1-5 and V is TRBV28, with 7 bases matching TRBD1. Germline V gene sequence: CDR1 MDHEN, CDR2 SYDVKM. V lost 4 bases to trimming and J lost 2 bases; unmatched junction nucleotides: 5. This CDR3 has 15 amino acids. CDR3 DNA sequence: TGTGCCAGCAGTTCACAGGGGAGGGGCAATCAGCCCCAGCATTTT. Its translation: CASSSQGRGNQPQHF. The full variable domain, in which reference TRBV28 and TRBJ1-5 provide the parts outside the CDR3, is DVKVTQSSRYLVKRTGEKVFLECVQDMDHENMFWYRQDPGLGLRLIYFSYDVKMKEKGDIPEGYSVSREKKERFSLILESASTNQTSMYLCASSSQGRGNQPQHFGDGTRLSIL.

The chain couples TRBV5-1 to TRBJ2-2, with 10 bases identical to TRBD2. V was pared by 0 bases and J by 5 bases, with 13 bases of the junction left unmatched. Germline-derived CDR1 and CDR2 are SGHRS and YFSETQ. This CDR3 has 19 residues. The DNA for the CDR3 is TGCGCCAGCAGCTTGGCCTCGGCTAGCGGGAGATCATGGACCGGGGAGCTGTTTTTT. This sequence encodes CASSLASASGRSWTGELFF.

This clonotype has more than one count but fewer than ten. The chain recombines TRBV29-1 with TRBJ2-4, with D perhaps matching TRBD2 (5 bases). V lost 6 bases, J lost 9 bases, and 27 bases lay in between. The CDR3 contains 16 residues. Germline values: CDR1 SQVTM, CDR2 ANQGSEA. CDR3 loop: CSVETRGPFLRVIQYF. CDR3 coding DNA: TGCAGCGTCGAAACTCGAGGGCCCTTCCTACGGGTCATTCAGTACTTC.

This clonotype was counted between two and nine times. V gene TRBV30 combines with J gene TRBJ2-7, with D perhaps matching TRBD1 (7 bases). CDR1 GTSNPN and CDR2 SVGIG come from the germline V gene (reference sequence). The CDR3 runs to 15 residues. Trimming removed 5 bases from V and 1 base from J, with 18 bases in between. The CDR3 DNA sequence: TGTGCCTGGGGAAGGGGGCAGGGGACTTCCTACGAGCAGTACTTC. Its translation: CAWGRGQGTSYEQYF.

The CDR3 sequence is CASSAPTTNQETQYF. DNA of the CDR3: TGTGCCAGCAGCGCTCCGACGACTAACCAAGAGACCCAGTACTTC. V is TRBV7-9 and J is TRBJ2-5; D might be TRBD2 (5 bases). CDR3 size: 15 residues. From germline, CDR1 is SEHNR and CDR2 FQNEAQ (reference sequence). Trimming removed 5 bases at V and 0 bases at J, with 13 bases between.

This clonotype turned up a few times. J is TRBJ2-6 and V is TRBV20-1; 7 nucleotides line up with TRBD1. The junction had 14 bases not matched to a gene; V was cut back by 0 bases and J by 3 bases. Germline V gene data show CDR1 as DFQATT and CDR2 as SNEGSKA (reference sequence). The CDR3 is 19 amino acids. The CDR3, as DNA: TGCAGTGCTAGAGATTCCGAAGCCACAGGGGCCTTTGGGGCCAACGTCCTGACTTTC. Its protein is CSARDSEATGAFGANVLTF.